The 14 T cell receptor beta chains below were found in one sample sequenced in a study of identifying expanded T cells in peripheral blood. Clones were read by immunoSEQ multiplex PCR, and TCRdb kept only the in-frame ones, dropping some. The repertoire holds more than 70,000 clones, with approximately 86% as singletons. The specimen was blood. The receptors were gathered from a person aged 18-69 years in good health.

The chain couples TRBV5-1 to TRBJ1-2, with D unresolved. V dropped 2 bases and J dropped 8 bases, with 13 bases sitting between them. The CDR3 is 13 amino acids. Germline CDR1 and CDR2: SGHRS and YFSETQ. CDR3 sequence: CASSFGPREGYTF. The CDR3 nucleotides read TGCGCCAGCAGCTTCGGGCCGCGTGAAGGCTACACCTTC. Using reference TRBV5-1 and TRBJ1-2 for the parts outside the CDR3, the full variable domain is KAGVTQTPRYLIKTRGQQVTLSCSPISGHRSVSWYQQTPGQGLQFLFEYFSETQRNKGNFPGRFSGRQFSNSRSEMNVSTLELGDSALYLCASSFGPREGYTFGSGTRLTVV.

The chain employs TRBV7-9 and TRBJ1-1; TRBD1 matches 7 bases. The CDR3 runs 17 residues. Germline assignment: CDR1 SEHNR and CDR2 FQNEAQ (reference sequence). V was clipped by 5 bases and J by 3 bases; unmatched bases: 15. The CDR3 protein is CASSPLTGTAIYTEAFF. In DNA, the CDR3 is TGTGCCAGCAGCCCCCTGACCGGGACAGCTATATACACTGAAGCTTTCTTT.

The chain combines TRBV27 with TRBJ1-6, with unresolved D. CDR1 and CDR2 (germline): MNHEY, SMNVEV (reference sequence). This CDR3 has 13 amino acids. Trimming removed 5 bases at V and 8 bases at J, with 10 bases between. CDR3 sequence reads: CASSRSIHSPLHF. The CDR3 region has the DNA TGTGCCAGCAGTCGCAGTATTCATTCACCCCTCCACTTT.

This clone appeared once. The chain links TRBV21-1 to TRBJ2-2; the DNA was not used to check the table's D call, TRBD1. TRBV21-1 is a pseudogene locus. CDR3 length equals 15 residues. The CDR3 sequence is CASSPLTATGGELFF. The DNA of the CDR3 is TGTGCCAGCAGCCCCCTGACAGCCACGGGCGGGGAGCTGTTTTTT.

This clone has just one count. V usage is TRBV18 and J usage is TRBJ1-6; D is uncertain. Trimming cost V 3 bases and J 4 bases, with 7 bases left between them. CDR3 length: 14 residues. Germline values: CDR1 KGHSH, CDR2 LQKENI. DNA for the CDR3: TGTGCCAGCTCACCTGCCCAGTATAATTCACCCCTCCACTTT. As protein: CASSPAQYNSPLHF.

The chain carries TRBV2 and TRBJ2-7; 9 nucleotides agree with TRBD1. J gave up 4 bases and V 5 bases, and 9 bases lay outside the gene matches. The CDR3 has 15 amino acids. The germline CDR1 and CDR2 sequences are SNHLY and FYNNEI. DNA for the CDR3: TGTGCCAGCAGTTCCCCGACAGGGGGAATGTACGAGCAGTACTTC. Amino acids: CASSSPTGGMYEQYF.

The chain combines TRBV18 with TRBJ1-2; D uncertain. Germline loops: CDR1 KGHSH, CDR2 LQKENI. The CDR3 spans 14 residues. With 5 bases removed from V and 6 bases from J, the gap between germline ends came to 16 bases. CDR3 nucleotides: TGTGCCAGCTCATTACCGGACGGGATTAATGGCTACACCTTC. This sequence encodes CASSLPDGINGYTF.

The chain is built from TRBV4-3 and TRBJ2-1; 11 bases line up with TRBD2. Per germline, CDR1 LGHNA and CDR2 YSLEER. The CDR3 totals 15 residues. V lost 4 bases, J lost 3 bases, and 2 bases stayed unmatched. Here the CDR3 reads CASSPGTSGYNEQFF. The CDR3 DNA follows: TGCGCCAGCAGCCCGGGGACTAGCGGCTACAATGAGCAGTTCTTC.

The table lists this clone with a few counts. This chain links TRBV5-6 with TRBJ1-2; 9 bases are shared with TRBD1. Germline values: CDR1 SGHDT, CDR2 YYEEEE. With 0 bases clipped from V and 5 bases from J, the junction kept 5 bases outside the gene matches. The CDR3 has 15 amino acids. The CDR3 protein is CASSLVQGAGYGYTF. For the CDR3, the DNA is TGTGCCAGCAGCTTGGTACAGGGGGCTGGGTATGGCTACACCTTC.

CDR3 region: CASTPGQGRTEAFF. CDR3 DNA: TGTGCCAGCACTCCGGGACAGGGACGTACTGAAGCTTTCTTT. The chain has TRBV2 and TRBJ1-1, with 9 bases lining up with TRBD1. The CDR3 covers 14 residues. Germline CDR1 and CDR2: SNHLY and FYNNEI. The ends lost 7 bases at V and 5 bases at J; junction bases unmatched: 8.

The CDR3: CASSMGYVSGTYEQYF. The CDR3 DNA follows: TGTGCCAGTAGTATGGGATACGTGTCAGGGACCTACGAGCAGTACTTC. The chain recombines TRBV19 with TRBJ2-7; D might be TRBD1 (5 bases). The CDR3 runs 16 residues. V shed 3 bases and J shed 2 bases, with 17 bases lying between them. The germline V gene has CDR1 LNHDA and CDR2 SQIVND (reference sequence).

J is TRBJ1-1 and V is TRBV11-2; TRBD1 might be the D (6 bases). The CDR3 length is 19 residues. Trimming took off 2 bases at V and 1 base at J, with 23 bases between the two ends. The germline V gene encodes CDR1 SGHAT and CDR2 FQNNGV. The CDR3 reads CASSLSGWGHTPENTEAFF. The CDR3 DNA follows: TGTGCCAGCAGCTTATCGGGATGGGGACATACCCCCGAGAACACTGAAGCTTTCTTT.

V usage is TRBV9 and J usage is TRBJ1-3, with D hard to call. The V gene's germline CDR1 is SGDLS and CDR2 YYNGEE. The CDR3 totals 14 residues. V was pared by 1 base and J by 2 bases, with 7 bases between. The CDR3 DNA follows: TGTGCCAGCAGCGTATCAGCTACTGGAAACACCATATATTTT. Translation: CASSVSATGNTIYF. The full variable domain, completed using reference TRBV9 and TRBJ1-3, is DSGVTQTPKHLITATGQRVTLRCSPRSGDLSVYWYQQSLDQGLQFLIQYYNGEERAKGNILERFSAQQFPDLHSELNLSSLELGDSALYFCASSVSATGNTIYFGEGSWLTVV.

The chain uses TRBV18 and TRBJ1-1; D unresolved. Germline CDR1 reads KGHSH; CDR2 reads LQKENI. V lost 6 bases and J lost 8, with 13 bases in between. There are 12 residues in the CDR3. CDR3: CASSKEGFEAFF. The DNA of the CDR3 is TGTGCCAGCTCCAAGGAGGGTTTCGAAGCTTTCTTT.